These T cell receptor beta chains were read from a single sample in a study of early T cells in non-severe SARS-CoV-2 infection. Each CDR3 protein is one row after TCRdb ran MiXCR on the 5' RACE reads. The repertoire holds some 38,000 distinct CDR3 sequences, about 5% seen once, with 15% to 20% in the top ten. The sample was whole blood. Every receptor here comes from an adult who was a healthcare worker with PCR-confirmed SARS-CoV-2 infection or an uninfected control (not recorded which). Both conserved end residues are part of each CDR3. Each record gives: V gene, J gene, D gene, clone size, CDR3 DNA, CDR3 protein. The D gene is left open where the match is weak. Only some rows state a clone size, as once, few, many or a class for expanded clones.

TRBV7-9,TRBJ2-5,-,few,TGTGCCAGCAGCTTAGGACGGGCAGTCCAAGAGACCCAGTACTTC,CASSLGRAVQETQYF
TRBV12-3/TRBV12-4,TRBJ1-5,TRBD1,many,TGTGCCAGCAGTCGGGACAGAGGGAGCGATCAGCCCCAGCATTTT,CASSRDRGSDQPQHF
TRBV7-9,TRBJ1-6,-,-,TGTGCCAGCAGCTTCGCCAGCCCAGATAATTCACCCCTCCACTTT,CASSFASPDNSPLHF
TRBV27,TRBJ1-6,-,few,TGTGCCAGCAGTTTACAGCAGGACAGCTCCTATAATTCACCCCTCCACTTT,CASSLQQDSSYNSPLHF
TRBV19,TRBJ2-7,TRBD1,many,TGTGCCAGTAGTGGGACAGGAGGGTACGAGCAGTACTTC,CASSGTGGYEQYF
TRBV12-3/TRBV12-4,TRBJ2-3,-,medium-sized,TGTGCCAGCAGCCACGGGGACTTACTTAGCACAGATACGCAGTATTTT,CASSHGDLLSTDTQYF
TRBV18,TRBJ2-3,-,-,TGTGCCAGCTCGACTACCCCTAGCACAGATACGCAGTATTTT,CASSTTPSTDTQYF
TRBV7-9,TRBJ1-1,-,many,TGTGCCAGCAGCAAAGGGGGAACCGTCGGCACTGAAGCTTTCTTT,CASSKGGTVGTEAFF
TRBV10-2,TRBJ2-7,TRBD2,many,TGCGCCAGCAGTGGGGGACTAGCGGATGGGGAGTACTTC,CASSGGLADGEYF
TRBV7-6,TRBJ1-3,-,many,TGTGCCAGCAGCCCGTCGAGGGGGGGAACGGGAAACACCATATATTTT,CASSPSRGGTGNTIYF
TRBV7-2,TRBJ1-1,-,-,TGTGCCAGCAGCCAATTACAACTTACGGGGGCTTTCTTT,CASSQLQLTGAFF
TRBV3-1,TRBJ1-1,-,many,TGTGCCAGCAGCCAAACCGCCACCGGGGTGAAAGCTTTCTTT,CASSQTATGVKAFF
TRBV12-3/TRBV12-4,TRBJ2-6,-,many,TGTGCCAGCAGACGCCTGGGGCGCTCCTCTGGGGCCAACGTCCTGACTTTC,CASRRLGRSSGANVLTF
TRBV27,TRBJ2-5,-,few,TGTGCCAGCAGTCCCGGGACGCGGGAGACCCAGTACTTC,CASSPGTRETQYF
TRBV12-3/TRBV12-4,TRBJ1-5,-,many,TGTGCCAGCAGTTCATGGCGCAATCAGCCCCAGCATTTT,CASSSWRNQPQHF
TRBV2,TRBJ2-7,-,-,TGTGCCAGCAGTTCAGGACCCTACGAGCAGTACTTC,CASSSGPYEQYF
TRBV7-9,TRBJ2-3,TRBD2,many,TGTGCCAGCAGTTTAGGACTAGCCGCAGATACGCAGTATTTT,CASSLGLAADTQYF
TRBV13,TRBJ1-1,-,many,TGTGCCAGCAGCGACGACCGCGGTGAAGCTTTCTTT,CASSDDRGEAFF
TRBV7-9,TRBJ2-3,-,few,TGTGCCAGCAGCCCCGGGGCAGATACGCAGTATTTT,CASSPGADTQYF
TRBV5-6,TRBJ2-5,-,many,TGTGCCAGCAGCCCACTAAAGCTCCGGGAGACCCAGTACTTC,CASSPLKLRETQYF
TRBV7-8,TRBJ1-1,-,few,TGTGCCAGCAGCCCCTCGACGGTAACTGAAGCTTTCTTT,CASSPSTVTEAFF
TRBV27,TRBJ2-5,-,few,TGTGCCAGCAGTAAAGGGGGGTTGGAGACCCAGTACTTC,CASSKGGLETQYF
TRBV7-9,TRBJ2-1,TRBD1,-,TGTGCCAGCAGCGCCGGGGACAGGGCCTATCGATACAATGAGCAGTTCTTC,CASSAGDRAYRYNEQFF
TRBV7-3,TRBJ2-2,TRBD2,-,TGTGCCAGCAGCTCATTTAGCGGGGGGCGCACCGGGGAGCTGTTTTTT,CASSSFSGGRTGELFF
TRBV9,TRBJ1-2,-,many,TGTGCCAGCAGCCCCCCCGGTTACTATGGCTACACCTTC,CASSPPGYYGYTF
TRBV4-2,TRBJ2-3,TRBD2,many,TGTGCCAGCAGCCGAACTAGCGCAAAAGGGGAGGATACGCAGTATTTT,CASSRTSAKGEDTQYF
TRBV3-1,TRBJ1-1,-,many,TGTGCCAGCAGTCAAACAGGGAGGACTGAAGCTTTCTTT,CASSQTGRTEAFF
TRBV5-4,TRBJ2-2,-,many,TGTGCCAGCAGCTCCGGTGCCAGGGAGCTGTTTTTT,CASSSGARELFF
TRBV7-7,TRBJ2-2,TRBD1,many,TGTGCCAGCAGACCGCGACAGGGGGTCGGGGAGCTGTTTTTT,CASRPRQGVGELFF
TRBV3-1,TRBJ2-7,-,few,TGTGCCAGCAGCCTGGGACGGGGCGAGCAGTACTTC,CASSLGRGEQYF
TRBV12-3/TRBV12-4,TRBJ2-2,-,many,TGTGCCAGCACCACCCATTGGGGGGGCCACACCGGGGAGCTGTTTTTT,CASTTHWGGHTGELFF
TRBV29-1,TRBJ1-1,TRBD1,few,TGCAGCGCTGGGACAGGTAATGAAGCTTTCTTT,CSAGTGNEAFF
TRBV7-9,TRBJ2-7,-,many,TGTGCCAGCAGCTTAGCAGGGGCGGGGCCCTACGAGCAGTACTTC,CASSLAGAGPYEQYF
TRBV12-3/TRBV12-4,TRBJ2-5,-,many,TGTGCCAGCAGTACCACGGGTCAATCGGACTTC,CASSTTGQSDF
TRBV6-1,TRBJ1-1,-,-,TGTGCCAGCAGTGAAGGGGCGGCGAACACTGAAGCTTTCTTT,CASSEGAANTEAFF
TRBV5-8,TRBJ1-2,-,few,TGTGCCAGCAGCTTATCCTTCTTTAACTATGGCTACACCTTC,CASSLSFFNYGYTF
TRBV3-1,TRBJ1-1,-,many,TGTGCCAGCAGCCAAGAAGAGGGCCTGAACACTGAAGCTTTCTTT,CASSQEEGLNTEAFF
TRBV10-2,TRBJ1-1,-,few,TGCACCAGCAGTGACGCGAGTGTTGAAGCTTTCTTT,CTSSDASVEAFF
TRBV7-9,TRBJ2-5,TRBD1,many,TGTGCCAGCAGCTTAGGCCGGACAGGGGAAGAGACCCAGTACTTC,CASSLGRTGEETQYF
TRBV12-3/TRBV12-4,TRBJ1-2,-,few,TGTGCCAGCAGTTGGGGCCCTGGCTACACCTTC,CASSWGPGYTF
TRBV6-6,TRBJ2-1,-,many,TGTGCCAGCAGTTCTAGCCTAGGTGAGCAGTTCTTC,CASSSSLGEQFF
TRBV2,TRBJ2-3,-,-,TGTGCCAGCAATTCCGGTCCGTGGGGCGCTAGCACAGATACGCAGTATTTT,CASNSGPWGASTDTQYF
TRBV12-5,TRBJ1-5,-,many,TGTGCTAGTGGTGAGAGTATGTCTAGCAATCAGCCCCAGCATTTT,CASGESMSSNQPQHF
TRBV4-2,TRBJ1-2,TRBD1,many,TGTGCCAGCAGCCATTACGGACAGGGGACTCGGATCGGCTACACCTTC,CASSHYGQGTRIGYTF
TRBV29-1,TRBJ2-1,-,many,TGCAGCGTTGAGGCTGGCACGCTCTACAATGAGCAGTTCTTC,CSVEAGTLYNEQFF
TRBV4-1,TRBJ1-4,-,many,TGCGCCAGCAGCAAGGATGGTGCAACTAATGAAAAACTGTTTTTT,CASSKDGATNEKLFF
TRBV10-3,TRBJ2-2,-,-,TGTGCCATCACGAAGGGTTGGAACACCGGGGAGCTGTTTTTT,CAITKGWNTGELFF
TRBV5-1,TRBJ1-4,-,many,TGCGCCAGCAGCTTGGATACGGGGAGTGAAAAACTGTTTTTT,CASSLDTGSEKLFF
TRBV5-6,TRBJ2-1,TRBD1,many,TGTGCCAGCAGCGTCGGACAGGGACGATACAATGAGCAGTTCTTC,CASSVGQGRYNEQFF
TRBV7-9,TRBJ1-4,-,many,TGTGCCAGCAGCTTATCGGACAATAATGAAAAACTGTTTTTT,CASSLSDNNEKLFF
TRBV11-2,TRBJ2-1,-,-,TGTGCCAGCAGCTTACTCTCGGCTGAGCAGTTCTTC,CASSLLSAEQFF
TRBV30,TRBJ1-5,TRBD1,many,TGTGCCTGGAGTGCCGGGACAGGGAATCAGCCCCAGCATTTT,CAWSAGTGNQPQHF
TRBV6-5,TRBJ2-1,TRBD2,many,TGTGCCAGCAGTTTAAGACTAGCGGGGTATACCTACAATGAGCAGTTCTTC,CASSLRLAGYTYNEQFF
TRBV7-9,TRBJ1-1,-,many,TGTGCCAGCAGCCCCCAGGGTGGAGCGGGGAACACTGAAGCTTTCTTT,CASSPQGGAGNTEAFF
TRBV7-9,TRBJ1-6,-,many,TGTGCCAGCAGCTTAGGTACTTCACCCCTCCACTTT,CASSLGTSPLHF
TRBV3-1,TRBJ2-3,TRBD2,few,TGTGCCAGCAGCCAACTAGCGGGATACACAGATACGCAGTATTTT,CASSQLAGYTDTQYF